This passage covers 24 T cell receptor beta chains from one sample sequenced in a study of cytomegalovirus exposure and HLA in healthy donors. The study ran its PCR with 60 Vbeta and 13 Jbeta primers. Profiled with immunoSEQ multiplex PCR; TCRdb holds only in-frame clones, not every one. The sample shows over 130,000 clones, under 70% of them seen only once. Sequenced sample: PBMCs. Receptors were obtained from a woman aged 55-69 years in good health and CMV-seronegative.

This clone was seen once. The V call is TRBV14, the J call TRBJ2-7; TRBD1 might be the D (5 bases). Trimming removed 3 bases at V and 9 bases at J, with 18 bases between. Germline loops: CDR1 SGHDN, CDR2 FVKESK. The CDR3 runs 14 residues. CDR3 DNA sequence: TGTGCCAGCAGCCACGCTACAGGTTTAAATCGGCAGTACTTC. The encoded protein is CASSHATGLNRQYF.

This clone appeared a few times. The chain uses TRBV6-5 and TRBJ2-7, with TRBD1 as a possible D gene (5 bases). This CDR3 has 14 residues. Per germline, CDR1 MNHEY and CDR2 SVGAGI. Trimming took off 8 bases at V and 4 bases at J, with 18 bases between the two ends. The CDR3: CASALGAAQYEQYF. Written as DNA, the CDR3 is TGTGCCAGCGCTCTAGGGGCAGCACAATACGAGCAGTACTTC.

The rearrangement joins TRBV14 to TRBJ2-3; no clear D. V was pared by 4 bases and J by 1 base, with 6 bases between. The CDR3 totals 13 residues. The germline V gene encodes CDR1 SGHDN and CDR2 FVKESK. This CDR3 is CASSLYGTDTQYF. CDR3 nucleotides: TGTGCCAGCAGCCTCTACGGCACAGATACGCAGTATTTT.

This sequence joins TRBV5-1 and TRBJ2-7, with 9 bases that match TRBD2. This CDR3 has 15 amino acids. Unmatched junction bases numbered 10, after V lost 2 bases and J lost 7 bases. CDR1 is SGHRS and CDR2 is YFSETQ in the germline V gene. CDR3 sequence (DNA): TGCGCCAGCAGCTTTGGGGGCGGGGGGGTGAGAGAGCAGTACTTC. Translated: CASSFGGGGVREQYF.

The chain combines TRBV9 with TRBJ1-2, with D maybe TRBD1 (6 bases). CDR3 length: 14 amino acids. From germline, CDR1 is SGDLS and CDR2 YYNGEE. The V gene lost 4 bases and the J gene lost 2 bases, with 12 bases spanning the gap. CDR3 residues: CASSRGGDNYGYTF. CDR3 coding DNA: TGTGCCAGCAGCAGGGGGGGGGACAACTATGGCTACACCTTC.

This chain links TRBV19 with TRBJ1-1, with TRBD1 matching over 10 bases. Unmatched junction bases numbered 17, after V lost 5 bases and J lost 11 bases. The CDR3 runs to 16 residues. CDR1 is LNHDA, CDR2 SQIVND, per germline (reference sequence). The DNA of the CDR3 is TGTGCCAGTAGTTCCCGACCGGGACAGGGGCCCCTGAGGGCTTTCTTT. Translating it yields CASSSRPGQGPLRAFF.

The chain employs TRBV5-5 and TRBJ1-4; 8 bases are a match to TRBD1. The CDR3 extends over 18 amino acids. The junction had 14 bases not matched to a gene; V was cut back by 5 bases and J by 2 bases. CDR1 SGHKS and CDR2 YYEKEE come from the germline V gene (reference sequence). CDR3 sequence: CASRRLFTDRVTNEKLFF. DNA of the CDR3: TGTGCCAGCAGGCGACTATTTACGGACAGGGTGACTAATGAAAAACTGTTTTTT.

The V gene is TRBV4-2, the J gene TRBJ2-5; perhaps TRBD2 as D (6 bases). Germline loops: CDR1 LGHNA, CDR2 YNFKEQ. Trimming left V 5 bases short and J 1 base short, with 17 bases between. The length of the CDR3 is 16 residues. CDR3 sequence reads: CASSKGTPRGQETQYF. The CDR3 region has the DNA TGTGCCAGCAGCAAGGGGACTCCTAGAGGCCAAGAGACCCAGTACTTC.

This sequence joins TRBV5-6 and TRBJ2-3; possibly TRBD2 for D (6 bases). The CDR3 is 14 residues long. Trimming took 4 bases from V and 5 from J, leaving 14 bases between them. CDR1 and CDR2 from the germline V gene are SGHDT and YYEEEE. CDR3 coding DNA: TGTGCCAGCAGCGCCTGGGGAGGCGGAGATACGCAGTATTTT. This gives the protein CASSAWGGGDTQYF.

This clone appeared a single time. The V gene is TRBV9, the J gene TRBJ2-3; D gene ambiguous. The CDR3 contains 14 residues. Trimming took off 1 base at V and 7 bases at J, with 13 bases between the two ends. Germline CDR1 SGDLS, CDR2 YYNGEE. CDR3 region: CASSVSLGANTQYF. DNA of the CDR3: TGTGCCAGCAGCGTATCCCTGGGCGCGAATACGCAGTATTTT. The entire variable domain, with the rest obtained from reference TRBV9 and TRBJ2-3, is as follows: DSGVTQTPKHLITATGQRVTLRCSPRSGDLSVYWYQQSLDQGLQFLIQYYNGEERAKGNILERFSAQQFPDLHSELNLSSLELGDSALYFCASSVSLGANTQYFGPGTRLTVL.

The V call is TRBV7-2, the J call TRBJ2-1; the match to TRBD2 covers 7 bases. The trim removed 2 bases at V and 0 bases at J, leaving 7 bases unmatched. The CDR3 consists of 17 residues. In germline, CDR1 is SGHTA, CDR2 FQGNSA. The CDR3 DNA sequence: TGTGCCAGCAGCTTATTGGGCTCGGGGGGCTCCTACAATGAGCAGTTCTTC. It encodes CASSLLGSGGSYNEQFF.

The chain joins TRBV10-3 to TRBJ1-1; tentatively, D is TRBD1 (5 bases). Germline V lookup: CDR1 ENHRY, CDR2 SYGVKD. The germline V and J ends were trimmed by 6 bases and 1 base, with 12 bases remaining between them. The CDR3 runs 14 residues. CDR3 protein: CAIRSTASNTEAFF. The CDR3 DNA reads TGTGCCATCAGATCGACAGCCTCGAACACTGAAGCTTTCTTT.

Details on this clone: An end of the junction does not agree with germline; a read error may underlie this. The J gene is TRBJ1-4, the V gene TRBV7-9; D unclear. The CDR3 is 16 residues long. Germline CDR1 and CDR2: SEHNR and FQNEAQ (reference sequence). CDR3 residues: CSSSLAAGITNEKLFF. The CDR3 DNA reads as TGTTCCAGCAGCCTCGCGGCTGGTATCACTAATGAAAAACTGTTTTTT.

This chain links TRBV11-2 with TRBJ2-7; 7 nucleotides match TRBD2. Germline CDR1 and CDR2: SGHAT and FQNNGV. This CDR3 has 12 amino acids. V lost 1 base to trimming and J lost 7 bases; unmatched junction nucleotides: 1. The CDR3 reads CASSLVGGEQYF. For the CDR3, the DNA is TGTGCCAGCAGCTTAGTGGGGGGGGAGCAGTACTTC.

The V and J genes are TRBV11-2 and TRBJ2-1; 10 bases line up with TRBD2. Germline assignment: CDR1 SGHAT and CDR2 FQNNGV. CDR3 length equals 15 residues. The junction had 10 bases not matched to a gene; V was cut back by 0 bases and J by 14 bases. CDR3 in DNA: TGTGCCAGCAGCTTAGATTCGATAGCGGGGGGCCCCAAGTTCTTC. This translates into CASSLDSIAGGPKFF. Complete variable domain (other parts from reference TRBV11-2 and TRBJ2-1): EAGVAQSPRYKIIEKRQSVAFWCNPISGHATLYWYQQILGQGPKLLIQFQNNGVVDDSQLPKDRFSAERLKGVDSTLKIQPAKLEDSAVYLCASSLDSIAGGPKFFGPGTRLTVL.

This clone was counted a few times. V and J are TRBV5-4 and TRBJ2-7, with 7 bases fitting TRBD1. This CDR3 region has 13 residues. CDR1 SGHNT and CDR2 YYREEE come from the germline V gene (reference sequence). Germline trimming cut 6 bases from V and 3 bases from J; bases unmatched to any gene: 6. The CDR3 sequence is CASNPTGSYEQYF. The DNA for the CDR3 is TGTGCCAGCAACCCGACAGGGAGCTACGAGCAGTACTTC.

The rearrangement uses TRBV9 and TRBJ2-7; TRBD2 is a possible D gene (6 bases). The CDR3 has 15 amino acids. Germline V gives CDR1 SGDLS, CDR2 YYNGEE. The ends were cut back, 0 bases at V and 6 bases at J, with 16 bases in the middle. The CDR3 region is CASSVDGLTGGEQYF. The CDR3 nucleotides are TGTGCCAGCAGCGTAGATGGCCTGACCGGGGGCGAGCAGTACTTC. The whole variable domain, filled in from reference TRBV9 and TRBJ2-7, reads DSGVTQTPKHLITATGQRVTLRCSPRSGDLSVYWYQQSLDQGLQFLIQYYNGEERAKGNILERFSAQQFPDLHSELNLSSLELGDSALYFCASSVDGLTGGEQYFGPGTRLTVT.

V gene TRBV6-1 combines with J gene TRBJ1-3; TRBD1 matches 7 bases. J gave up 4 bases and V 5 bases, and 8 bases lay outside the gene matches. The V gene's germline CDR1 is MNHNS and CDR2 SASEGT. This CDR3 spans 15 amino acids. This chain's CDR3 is CASSSRTGAGNTIYF. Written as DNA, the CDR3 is TGTGCCAGCAGTTCTAGAACAGGGGCCGGAAACACCATATATTTT.

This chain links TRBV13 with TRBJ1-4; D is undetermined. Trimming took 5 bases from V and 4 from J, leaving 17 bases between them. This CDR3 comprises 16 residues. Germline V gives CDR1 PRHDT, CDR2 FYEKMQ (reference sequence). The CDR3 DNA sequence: TGTGCCAGCAGCGGCCGTCAGCGGGAATTTAATGAAAAACTGTTTTTT. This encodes CASSGRQREFNEKLFF.

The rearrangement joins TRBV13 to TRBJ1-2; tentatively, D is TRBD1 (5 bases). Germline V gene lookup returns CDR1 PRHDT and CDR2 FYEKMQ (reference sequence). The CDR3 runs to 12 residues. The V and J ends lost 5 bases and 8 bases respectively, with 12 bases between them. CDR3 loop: CASSITGSGYTF. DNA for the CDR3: TGTGCCAGCAGCATCACAGGATCCGGCTACACCTTC.

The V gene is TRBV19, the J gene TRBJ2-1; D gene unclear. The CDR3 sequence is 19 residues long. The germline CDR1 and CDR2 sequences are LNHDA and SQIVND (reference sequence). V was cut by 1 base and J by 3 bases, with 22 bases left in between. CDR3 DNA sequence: TGTGCCAGTAGTATAGTGGTATCAGGCAGGCGTTACCTCTACAATGAGCAGTTCTTC. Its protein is CASSIVVSGRRYLYNEQFF.

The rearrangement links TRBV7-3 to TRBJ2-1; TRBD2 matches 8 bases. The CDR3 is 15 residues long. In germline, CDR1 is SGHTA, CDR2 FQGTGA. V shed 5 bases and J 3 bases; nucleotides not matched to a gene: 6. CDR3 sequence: CASSAPGTSYNEQFF. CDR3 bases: TGTGCCAGCAGCGCTCCCGGGACTAGCTACAATGAGCAGTTCTTC.

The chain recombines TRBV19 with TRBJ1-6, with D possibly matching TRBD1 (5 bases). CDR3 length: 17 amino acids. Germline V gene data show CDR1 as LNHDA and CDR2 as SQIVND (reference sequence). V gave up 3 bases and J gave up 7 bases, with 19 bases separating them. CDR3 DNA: TGTGCCAGTAGTATCAATCTGCCAGGGCCCGACAATTCACCCCTCCACTTT. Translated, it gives CASSINLPGPDNSPLHF.

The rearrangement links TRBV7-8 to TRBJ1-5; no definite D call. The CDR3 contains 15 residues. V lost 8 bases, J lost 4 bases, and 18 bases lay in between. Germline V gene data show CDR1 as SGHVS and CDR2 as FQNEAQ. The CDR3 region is CASGRREGINQPQHF. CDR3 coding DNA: TGTGCCAGCGGACGGCGGGAGGGAATTAATCAGCCCCAGCATTTT.